This paragraph covers one TCR beta chain sequence. The sample is drawn from a study of long-term antiretroviral therapy in people with HIV. The CDR3 consists of 12 residues. Per the germline V gene, CDR1 is SGHTA and CDR2 is FQGTGA. The V end was cut by 8 bases, the J end by 1 base, with 8 bases between. Running of the v3.0 immunoSEQ assay took place at survey level. Using immunoSEQ multiplex PCR, the repertoire was profiled, and TCRdb retains in-frame clones only, with some absent. The table lists around 21,000 clones, more than 75% of them singletons, with 3% to 4% in the top ten. The TCR was taken from a man aged 55 to 70 with HIV. The genes are TRBV7-3 and TRBJ1-1; D possibly corresponds to TRBD1 (5 bases). The sample here was unsorted PBMCs, taken 2.3 years after starting antiretroviral therapy. DNA of the CDR3: TGTGCCAGCGGAACAGGGAACACTGAAGCTTTCTTT. Amino acid sequence: CASGTGNTEAFF.